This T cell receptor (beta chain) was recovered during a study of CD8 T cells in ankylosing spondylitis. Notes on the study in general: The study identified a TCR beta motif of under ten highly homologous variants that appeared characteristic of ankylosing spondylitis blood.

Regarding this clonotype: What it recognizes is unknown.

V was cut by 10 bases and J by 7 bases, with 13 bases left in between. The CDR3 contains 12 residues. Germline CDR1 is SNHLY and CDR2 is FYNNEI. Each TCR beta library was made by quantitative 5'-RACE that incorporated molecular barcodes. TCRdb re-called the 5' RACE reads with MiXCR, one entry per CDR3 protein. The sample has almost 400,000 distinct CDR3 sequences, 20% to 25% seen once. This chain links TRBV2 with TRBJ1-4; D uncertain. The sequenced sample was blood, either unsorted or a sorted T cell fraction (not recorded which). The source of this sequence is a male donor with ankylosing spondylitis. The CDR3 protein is CATGPEVEKLFF. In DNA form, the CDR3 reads TGTGCCACCGGGCCAGAAGTTGAAAAACTGTTTTTT.